This T cell receptor (beta chain) was sequenced during a study of cytomegalovirus exposure and HLA in healthy donors. The PCR made use of 60 Vbeta and 13 Jbeta primers. The repertoire was sequenced with immunoSEQ multiplex PCR; TCRdb's copy has only in-frame clones and lacks some. Counted here are more than 150,000 clones, 70% to 85% occurring once; the ten biggest clones make up 1.4%. Study-wide results and caveats: At a 0.05 false discovery rate, a later analysis found over 15,000 TCR beta sequences to be associated with HLA alleles.

A single count supports this clone. Its antigen is currently unknown. This sequence originates from a man aged 18 to 35 in good health and CMV-seronegative. Material for sequencing was PBMCs.

The CDR3 is CASSLMGGTTQETQYF. The CDR3 DNA reads as TGTGCCAGCAGCTTAATGGGGGGGACAACCCAAGAGACCCAGTACTTC. The chain couples TRBV7-2 to TRBJ2-5; TRBD2 might be the D (7 bases). Deletions cut 2 bases from V and 1 base from J, with 14 bases between. The CDR3 sequence is 16 residues long. Germline V CDR1 and CDR2: SGHTA, FQGNSA.